This T cell receptor (beta chain) was sequenced for a study of CD8 T cells in ankylosing spondylitis. Library preparation for TCR beta used quantitative 5'-RACE with molecular barcodes. TCRdb independently ran MiXCR on the 5' RACE reads; one entry per CDR3 protein. The data contain roughly 370,000 distinct CDR3 sequences, 20% to 25% of them singletons. In its sample, this clonotype was seen a few times. Its antigen is unidentified. Losses at the gene ends were 3 bases for V and 5 bases for J; bases not matched to a gene: 3. The CDR3 loop spans 14 amino acids. General study results and limits: A motif of 7 to 9 highly homologous TCR beta variants was seen as apparently characteristic of ankylosing spondylitis blood.

This receptor was identified in a male donor with ankylosing spondylitis. The genes are TRBV12-3 or TRBV12-4 and TRBJ2-3; 9 nucleotides align to TRBD1. Specimen: blood, either unsorted or a sorted T cell fraction (not recorded which). The CDR3 DNA is TGTGCCAGCAGTTTCTCGGACAGGGGAGATACGCAGTATTTT. It is translated as CASSFSDRGDTQYF.